This TCR beta chain was retrieved from a study of spatial heterogeneity in lung cancer. Looking at the study overall: A consistent excess of beta-chain over alpha-chain sequences was detected.

Sample time point: sample taken at primary tumor resection. TCRdb reanalysed the 5' RACE reads using MiXCR and keeps one entry per CDR3 protein. The sample has tens of thousands of distinct CDR3 sequences; just over 3% are singletons. This CDR3 is 12 amino acids long. Germline values: CDR1 DFQATT, CDR2 SNEGSKA (reference sequence). V was trimmed by 3 bases and J by 7 bases, leaving 13 bases between them. This clonotype was counted at least ten times. The sequence derives from a male donor with early-stage non-small cell lung cancer. The sequenced sample was normal lung tissue next to the tumor, obtained at surgery. The genes are TRBV20-1 and TRBJ2-7; D is possibly TRBD1 (6 bases). The CDR3 DNA reads as TGCAGTGCTAGTGCCGCTAGGGGGGAGCAGTACTTC. Translation: CSASAARGEQYF.